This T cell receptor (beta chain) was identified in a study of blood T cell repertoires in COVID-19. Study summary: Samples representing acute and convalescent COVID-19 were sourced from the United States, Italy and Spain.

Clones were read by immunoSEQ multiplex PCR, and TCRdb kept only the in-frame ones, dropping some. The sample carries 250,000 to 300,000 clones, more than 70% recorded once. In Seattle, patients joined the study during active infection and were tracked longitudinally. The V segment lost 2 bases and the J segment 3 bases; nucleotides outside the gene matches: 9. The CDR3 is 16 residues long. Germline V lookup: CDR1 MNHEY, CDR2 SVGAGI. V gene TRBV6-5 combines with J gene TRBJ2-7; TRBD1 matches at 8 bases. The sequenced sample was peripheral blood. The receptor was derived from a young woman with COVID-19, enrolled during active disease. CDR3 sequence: CASSYTTPTGDYEQYF. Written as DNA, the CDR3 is TGTGCCAGCAGTTACACCACACCGACAGGGGACTACGAGCAGTACTTC.